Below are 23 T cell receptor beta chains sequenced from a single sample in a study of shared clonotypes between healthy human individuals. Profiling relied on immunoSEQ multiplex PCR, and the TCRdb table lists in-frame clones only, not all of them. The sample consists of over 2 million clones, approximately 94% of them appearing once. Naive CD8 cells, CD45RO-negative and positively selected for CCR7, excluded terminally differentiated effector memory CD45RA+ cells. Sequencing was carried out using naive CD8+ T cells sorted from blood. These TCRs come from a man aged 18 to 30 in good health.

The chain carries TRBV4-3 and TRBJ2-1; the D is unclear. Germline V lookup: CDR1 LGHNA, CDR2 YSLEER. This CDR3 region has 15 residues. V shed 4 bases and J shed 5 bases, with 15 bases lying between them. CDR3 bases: TGCGCCAGCAGCCCCCTCTGGGTGGCAAACAATGAGCAGTTCTTC. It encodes CASSPLWVANNEQFF.

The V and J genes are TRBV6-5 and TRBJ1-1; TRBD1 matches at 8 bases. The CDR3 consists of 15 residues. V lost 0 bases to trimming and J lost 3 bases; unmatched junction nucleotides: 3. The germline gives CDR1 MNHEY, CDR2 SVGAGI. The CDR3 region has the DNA TGTGCCAGCAGTTACTCTCAGGGGGCCCACACTGAAGCTTTCTTT. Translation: CASSYSQGAHTEAFF.

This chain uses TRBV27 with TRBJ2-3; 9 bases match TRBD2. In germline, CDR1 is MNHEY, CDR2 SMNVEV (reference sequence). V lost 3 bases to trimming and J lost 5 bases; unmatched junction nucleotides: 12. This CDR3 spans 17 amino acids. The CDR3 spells CASSFPSGAGGLDTQYF. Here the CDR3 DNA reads TGTGCCAGCAGTTTTCCCTCAGGAGCGGGAGGATTAGATACGCAGTATTTT.

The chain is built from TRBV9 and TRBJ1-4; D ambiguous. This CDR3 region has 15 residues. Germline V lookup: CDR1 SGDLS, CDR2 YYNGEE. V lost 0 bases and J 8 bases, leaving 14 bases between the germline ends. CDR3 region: CASSVEGRAEEKLFF. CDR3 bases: TGTGCCAGCAGCGTAGAAGGGCGGGCAGAGGAAAAACTGTTTTTT.

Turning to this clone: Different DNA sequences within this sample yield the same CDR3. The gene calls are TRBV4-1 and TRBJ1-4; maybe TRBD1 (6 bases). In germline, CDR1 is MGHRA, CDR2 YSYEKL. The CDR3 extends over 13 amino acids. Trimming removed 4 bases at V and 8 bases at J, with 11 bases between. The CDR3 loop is CASSPVRGEKLFF. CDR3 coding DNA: TGCGCCAGCAGCCCCGTTAGGGGGGAAAAACTGTTTTTT.

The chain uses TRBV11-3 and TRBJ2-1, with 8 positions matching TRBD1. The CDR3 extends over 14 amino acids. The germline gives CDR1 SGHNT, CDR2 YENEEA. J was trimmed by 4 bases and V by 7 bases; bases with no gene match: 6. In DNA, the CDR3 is TGTGCCAGCACCGACAGGGGACAATACAATGAGCAGTTCTTC. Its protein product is CASTDRGQYNEQFF.

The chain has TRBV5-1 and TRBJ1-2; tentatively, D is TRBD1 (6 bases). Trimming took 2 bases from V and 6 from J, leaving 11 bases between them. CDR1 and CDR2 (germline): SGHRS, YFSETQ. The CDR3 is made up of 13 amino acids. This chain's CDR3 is CASSFKRQDGYTF. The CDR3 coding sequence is TGCGCCAGCAGCTTTAAACGACAGGATGGCTACACCTTC.

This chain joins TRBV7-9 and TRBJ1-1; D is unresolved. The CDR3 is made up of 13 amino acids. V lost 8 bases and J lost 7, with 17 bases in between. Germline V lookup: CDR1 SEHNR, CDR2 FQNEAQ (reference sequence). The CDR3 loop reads CASYPDGPVEAFF. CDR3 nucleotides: TGTGCCAGCTACCCTGATGGGCCCGTTGAAGCTTTCTTT. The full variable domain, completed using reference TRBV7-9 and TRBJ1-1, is DTGVSQNPRHKITKRGQNVTFRCDPISEHNRLYWYRQTLGQGPEFLTYFQNEAQLEKSRLLSDRFSAERPKGSFSTLEIQRTEQGDSAMYLCASYPDGPVEAFFGQGTRLTVV.

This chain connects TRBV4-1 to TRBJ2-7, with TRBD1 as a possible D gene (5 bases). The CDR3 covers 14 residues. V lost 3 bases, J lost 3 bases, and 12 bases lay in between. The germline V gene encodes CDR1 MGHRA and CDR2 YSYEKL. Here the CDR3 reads CASSHGAANYEQYF. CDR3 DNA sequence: TGCGCCAGCAGCCATGGGGCGGCAAACTACGAGCAGTACTTC.

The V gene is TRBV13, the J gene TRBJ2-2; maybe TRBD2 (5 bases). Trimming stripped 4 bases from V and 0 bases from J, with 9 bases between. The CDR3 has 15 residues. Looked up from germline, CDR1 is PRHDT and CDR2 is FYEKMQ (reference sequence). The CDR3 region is CASSSLATNTGELFF. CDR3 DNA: TGTGCCAGCAGCTCGCTAGCTACGAACACCGGGGAGCTGTTTTTT.

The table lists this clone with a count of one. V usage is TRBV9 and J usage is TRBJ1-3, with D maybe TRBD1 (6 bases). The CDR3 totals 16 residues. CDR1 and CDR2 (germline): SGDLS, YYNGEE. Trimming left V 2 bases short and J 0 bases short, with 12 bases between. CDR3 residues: CASSVDSVGSGNTIYF. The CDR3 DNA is TGTGCCAGCAGCGTGGACAGCGTCGGCTCTGGAAACACCATATATTTT. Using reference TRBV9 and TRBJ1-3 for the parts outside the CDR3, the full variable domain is DSGVTQTPKHLITATGQRVTLRCSPRSGDLSVYWYQQSLDQGLQFLIQYYNGEERAKGNILERFSAQQFPDLHSELNLSSLELGDSALYFCASSVDSVGSGNTIYFGEGSWLTVV.

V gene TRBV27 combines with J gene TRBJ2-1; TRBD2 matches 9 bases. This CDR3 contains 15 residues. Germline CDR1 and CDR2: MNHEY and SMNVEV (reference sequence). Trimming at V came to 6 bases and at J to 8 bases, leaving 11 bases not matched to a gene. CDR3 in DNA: TGTGCCAGCAGGAGGGTAGCGGGAGTTTTCGATGAGCAGTTCTTC. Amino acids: CASRRVAGVFDEQFF.

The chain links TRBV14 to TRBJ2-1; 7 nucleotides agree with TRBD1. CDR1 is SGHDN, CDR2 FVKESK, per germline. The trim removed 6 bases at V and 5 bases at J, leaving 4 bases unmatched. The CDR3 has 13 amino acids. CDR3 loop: CASSNRGHNEQFF. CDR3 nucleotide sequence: TGTGCCAGCAGTAACAGGGGCCACAATGAGCAGTTCTTC.

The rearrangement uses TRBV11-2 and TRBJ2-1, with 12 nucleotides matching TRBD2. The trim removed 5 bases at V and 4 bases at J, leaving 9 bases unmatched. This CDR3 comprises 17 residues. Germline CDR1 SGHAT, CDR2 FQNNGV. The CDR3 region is CASSPLPGTSGYNEQFF. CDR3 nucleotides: TGTGCCAGCAGCCCCCTGCCCGGGACTAGCGGGTACAATGAGCAGTTCTTC.

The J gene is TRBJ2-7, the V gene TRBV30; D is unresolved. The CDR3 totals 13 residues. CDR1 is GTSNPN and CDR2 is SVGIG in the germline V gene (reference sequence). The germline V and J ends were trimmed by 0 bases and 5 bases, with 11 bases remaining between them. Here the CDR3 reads CAWSVAGGNEQYF. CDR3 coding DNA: TGTGCCTGGAGTGTAGCCGGTGGAAACGAGCAGTACTTC. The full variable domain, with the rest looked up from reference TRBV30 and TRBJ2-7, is SQTIHQWPATLVQPVGSPLSLECTVEGTSNPNLYWYRQAAGRGLQLLFYSVGIGQISSEVPQNLSASRPQDRQFILSSKKLLLSDSGFYLCAWSVAGGNEQYFGPGTRLTVT.

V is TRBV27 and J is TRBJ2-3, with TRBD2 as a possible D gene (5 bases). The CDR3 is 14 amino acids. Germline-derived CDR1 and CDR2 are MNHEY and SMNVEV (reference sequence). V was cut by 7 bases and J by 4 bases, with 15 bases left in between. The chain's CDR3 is CASTPYGVSDTQYF. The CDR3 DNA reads TGTGCCAGCACACCCTACGGGGTCTCAGATACGCAGTATTTT.

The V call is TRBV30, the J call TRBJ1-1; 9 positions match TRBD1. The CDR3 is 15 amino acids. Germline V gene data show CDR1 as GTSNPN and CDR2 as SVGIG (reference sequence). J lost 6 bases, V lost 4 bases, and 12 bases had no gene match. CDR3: CAWNVPTGGRAEAFF. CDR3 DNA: TGTGCCTGGAACGTCCCGACAGGGGGGAGGGCTGAAGCTTTCTTT.

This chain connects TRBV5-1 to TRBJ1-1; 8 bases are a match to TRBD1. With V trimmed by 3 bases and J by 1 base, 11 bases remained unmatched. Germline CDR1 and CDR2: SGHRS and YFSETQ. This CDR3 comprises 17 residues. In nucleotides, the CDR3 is TGCGCCAGCAGCTCTCCTACTTCAGGGGGCGAGAACACTGAAGCTTTCTTT. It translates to CASSSPTSGGENTEAFF.

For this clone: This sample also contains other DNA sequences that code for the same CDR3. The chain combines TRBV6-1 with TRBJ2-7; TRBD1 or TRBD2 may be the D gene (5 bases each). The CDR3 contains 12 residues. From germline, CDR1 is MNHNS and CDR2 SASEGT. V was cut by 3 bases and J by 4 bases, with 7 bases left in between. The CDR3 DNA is TGTGCCAGCAGTGAGAGGGGTTACGAGCAGTACTTC. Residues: CASSERGYEQYF.

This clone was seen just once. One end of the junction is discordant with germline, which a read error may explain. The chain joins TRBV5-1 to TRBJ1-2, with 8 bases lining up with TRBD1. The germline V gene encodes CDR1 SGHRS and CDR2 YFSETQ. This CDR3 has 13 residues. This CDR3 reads CASSLGTGYDYTF. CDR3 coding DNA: TGCGCCAGCAGCTTGGGGACAGGGTATGACTACACCTTC. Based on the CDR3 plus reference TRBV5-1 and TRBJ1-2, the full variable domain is KAGVTQTPRYLIKTRGQQVTLSCSPISGHRSVSWYQQTPGQGLQFLFEYFSETQRNKGNFPGRFSGRQFSNSRSEMNVSTLELGDSALYLCASSLGTGYDYTFGSGTRLTVV.

The CDR3 coding sequence is TGCGCCAGCAGCCAAGATTTGGGCCGCCAAGAGACCCAGTACTTC. Translating it yields CASSQDLGRQETQYF. The chain has TRBV4-3 and TRBJ2-5; no definite D call. The ends were cut back, 0 bases at V and 1 base at J, with 9 bases in the middle. In germline, CDR1 is LGHNA, CDR2 YSLEER. The CDR3 runs to 15 residues.

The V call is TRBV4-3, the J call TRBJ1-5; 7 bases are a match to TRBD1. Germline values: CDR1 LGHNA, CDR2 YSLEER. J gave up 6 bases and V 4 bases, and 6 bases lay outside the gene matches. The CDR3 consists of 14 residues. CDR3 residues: CASSPSTGTQPQHF. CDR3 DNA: TGCGCCAGCAGCCCGTCGACAGGGACTCAGCCCCAGCATTTT.

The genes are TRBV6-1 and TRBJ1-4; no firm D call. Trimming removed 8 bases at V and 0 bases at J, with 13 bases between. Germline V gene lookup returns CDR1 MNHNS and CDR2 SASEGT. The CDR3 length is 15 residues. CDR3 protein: CASRVEWATNEKLFF. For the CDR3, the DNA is TGTGCCAGCCGGGTGGAATGGGCAACTAATGAAAAACTGTTTTTT.